This passage covers 13 T cell receptor beta chains from one sample sequenced in a study of post-analysis software for immune sequencing data. Their antigens are not known. Findings of the study overall: Comparison of patients with controls showed roughly five TRBV segments more frequent in patients, TRBV5-6, TRBV5-1 and TRBV20-1 among them.

Unique-molecular-identifier-tagged TCR beta cDNA libraries were used. TCRdb reprocessed the PCR reads via MiXCR and lists one record per CDR3 protein. The sample records approximately 730,000 distinct CDR3 sequences, 25% to 30% being singletons. Input material: blood. Source of these receptors: a girl aged 5 to 17 with multiple sclerosis.

As concerns this clonotype: Mismatch with germline at one junction end may stem from a read error. The rearrangement joins TRBV10-3 to TRBJ2-5; D unclear. The assigned J gene may be wrong: the sequence end matches TRBJ2-7 better. The CDR3 spans 13 residues. CDR1 and CDR2 (germline): ENHRY, SYGVKD. The CDR3 here is CAIGESSSVEQYF. In DNA form, the CDR3 reads TGTGCCATCGGTGAGTCTTCGTCTGTCGAGCAGTACTTC.

Concerning this clonotype: Germline and junction disagree at one end, which may indicate a read error. The rearrangement links TRBV7-9 to TRBJ2-7, with TRBD2 matching 10 bases. Looked up from germline, CDR1 is SEHNR and CDR2 is FQNEAQ (reference sequence). The CDR3 totals 15 residues. CDR3 residues: CTSSFSGRSSYEQYF. The CDR3, as DNA: TGTACCAGCAGCTTTAGCGGGAGGAGCTCCTACGAGCAGTACTTC.

Written as DNA, the CDR3 is TGTGCCAGCAGCCAACGTAGCGGGGGGACAGATACGCAGTATTTT. It specifies CASSQRSGGTDTQYF. The gene calls are TRBV3-1 and TRBJ2-3; TRBD2 aligns across 10 bases. The CDR3 loop spans 15 amino acids. The junction had 2 bases not matched to a gene; V was cut back by 2 bases and J by 3 bases. Germline CDR1 is LGHDT and CDR2 is YNNKEL (reference sequence).

The table lists this clonotype with many counts. V and J are TRBV7-9 and TRBJ1-2; D unclear. V was shortened by 8 bases and J by 5 bases, with 12 bases between the two germline ends. The CDR3 covers 12 residues. From germline, CDR1 is SEHNR and CDR2 FQNEAQ (reference sequence). CDR3 sequence: CASRPGPYGYTF. Written as DNA, the CDR3 is TGTGCCAGCCGACCGGGCCCTTATGGCTACACCTTC. The full variable domain, in which reference TRBV7-9 and TRBJ1-2 provide the parts outside the CDR3, is DTGVSQNPRHKITKRGQNVTFRCDPISEHNRLYWYRQTLGQGPEFLTYFQNEAQLEKSRLLSDRFSAERPKGSFSTLEIQRTEQGDSAMYLCASRPGPYGYTFGSGTRLTVV.

This clonotype occurred many times. V and J are TRBV3-1 and TRBJ2-7, with D uncertain. The CDR3 is 12 residues long. Germline CDR1 reads LGHDT; CDR2 reads YNNKEL (reference sequence). V dropped 2 bases and J dropped 2 bases, with 4 bases sitting between them. This CDR3 reads CASSQNPYEQYF. The CDR3 DNA is TGTGCCAGCAGCCAAAACCCCTACGAGCAGTACTTC.

This clonotype has a count of ten or more. The chain carries TRBV5-1 and TRBJ2-6; no firm D call. Germline V gene data show CDR1 as SGHRS and CDR2 as YFSETQ. This CDR3 region has 13 residues. The V and J ends lost 4 bases and 4 bases respectively, with 6 bases between them. The CDR3 DNA sequence: TGCGCCAGCAGCCCTCCGGGGGCCAACGTCCTGACTTTC. It translates to CASSPPGANVLTF.

This clonotype appeared a few times. The chain recombines TRBV20-1 with TRBJ1-2, with unresolved D. The CDR3 sequence is 12 residues long. Germline V gene lookup returns CDR1 DFQATT and CDR2 SNEGSKA (reference sequence). V was clipped by 6 bases and J by 4 bases, with 12 bases between them. The CDR3 nucleotides are TGCAGTGCCCAGGATAACAGCTATGGCTACACCTTC. Protein: CSAQDNSYGYTF.

The rearrangement links TRBV2 to TRBJ2-2, with 11 nucleotides matching TRBD1. Germline CDR1 is SNHLY and CDR2 is FYNNEI. V lost 6 bases to trimming and J lost 4 bases; unmatched junction nucleotides: 4. The CDR3 loop spans 15 amino acids. The CDR3 DNA reads as TGTGCCAGCAGGAGGGACAGGGGGATCACCGGGGAGCTGTTTTTT. Amino acids: CASRRDRGITGELFF.

This clonotype has more than one count but fewer than ten. CDR3 loop: CASSPPWGYNEQFF. As DNA, the CDR3 is TGTGCCAGCAGCCCACCCTGGGGGTACAATGAGCAGTTCTTC. The V gene is TRBV7-2, the J gene TRBJ2-1; TRBD1 or TRBD2 may be the D gene (5 bases each). Germline V gives CDR1 SGHTA, CDR2 FQGNSA. CDR3 length: 14 residues. Trimming took 5 bases from V and 4 from J, leaving 12 bases between them.

Turning to this clonotype: One end of the junction is discordant with germline, which a read error may explain. This chain joins TRBV24-1 and TRBJ2-2, with 10 positions matching TRBD1. This CDR3 region has 16 residues. The V gene's germline CDR1 is KGHDR and CDR2 SFDVKD. In DNA form, the CDR3 reads TGTGCCACCAGTGATCCCGGGACAGGGGACACCGGGGAGCGGTTTTTT. Its translation is CATSDPGTGDTGERFF.

This clonotype turned up a few times. The V call is TRBV7-2, the J call TRBJ2-3; 8 nucleotides line up with TRBD2. The CDR3 consists of 15 residues. CDR1 SGHTA and CDR2 FQGNSA come from the germline V gene. V trimming: 5 bases; J trimming: 2 bases; junction bases outside the gene matches: 6. The CDR3 region is CASSTRTSPTDTQYF. CDR3 sequence (DNA): TGTGCCAGCAGCACCCGGACTAGCCCCACAGATACGCAGTATTTT.

This chain uses TRBV20-1 with TRBJ2-7; 12 bases line up with TRBD2. With 5 bases clipped from V and 1 base from J, the junction kept 9 bases outside the gene matches. The CDR3 sequence is 16 residues long. Germline CDR1 reads DFQATT; CDR2 reads SNEGSKA (reference sequence). DNA of the CDR3: TGCAGTGCTGAACCTAGGACTAGCGGGGCTTCCTACGAGCAGTACTTC. This encodes CSAEPRTSGASYEQYF.

This clonotype has more than one count but fewer than ten. The chain uses TRBV10-3 and TRBJ2-3; weak D call: TRBD1 (5 bases). With 4 bases removed from V and 6 bases from J, the gap between germline ends came to 11 bases. There are 13 residues in the CDR3. CDR1 and CDR2 (germline): ENHRY, SYGVKD. CDR3 sequence: CAISVRGTDTQYF. The DNA for the CDR3 is TGTGCCATCAGTGTAAGGGGTACCGATACGCAGTATTTT.